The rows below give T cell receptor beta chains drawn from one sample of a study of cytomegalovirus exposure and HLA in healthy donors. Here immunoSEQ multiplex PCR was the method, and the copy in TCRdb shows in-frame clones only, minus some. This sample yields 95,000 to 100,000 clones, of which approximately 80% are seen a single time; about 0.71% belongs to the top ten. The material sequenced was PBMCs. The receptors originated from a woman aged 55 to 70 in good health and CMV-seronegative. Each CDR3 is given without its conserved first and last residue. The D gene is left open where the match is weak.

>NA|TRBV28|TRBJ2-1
ASRRGRDYNEQF
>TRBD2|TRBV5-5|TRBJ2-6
ASSPGTTGANVLT
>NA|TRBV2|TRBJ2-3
ASSGLRTDTQY
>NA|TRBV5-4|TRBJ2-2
ASSLVGKNTGELF
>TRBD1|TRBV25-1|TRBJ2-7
ASSARTGGYEQY
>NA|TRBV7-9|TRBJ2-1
ASSLTISYNEQF
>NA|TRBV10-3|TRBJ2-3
AISESLAYSTDTQY
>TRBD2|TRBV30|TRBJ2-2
AWDGTTPSGELF
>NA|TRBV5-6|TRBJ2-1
ASSLGSQANEQF
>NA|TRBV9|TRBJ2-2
ASSVGVTNTGELF
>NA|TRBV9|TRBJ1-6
ASSVYREPSYNSPLH
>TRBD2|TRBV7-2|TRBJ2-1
ASSFLAGPYNEQF
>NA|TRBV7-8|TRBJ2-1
ASSLAGSPYNEQF
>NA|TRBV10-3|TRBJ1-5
AISDSLRGNQPQH
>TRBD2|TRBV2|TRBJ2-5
ASIFIGTSKETQY
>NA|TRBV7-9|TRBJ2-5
ASSLALAAQETQY
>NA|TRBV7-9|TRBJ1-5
ASSQGSSNQPQH
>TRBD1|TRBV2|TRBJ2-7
ASRRTGHSYEQY
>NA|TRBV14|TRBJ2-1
ASRATDYNEQF
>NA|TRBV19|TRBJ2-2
ASTTHSATGRRTGELF
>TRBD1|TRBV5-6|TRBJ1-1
ASSIETGVNTEAF
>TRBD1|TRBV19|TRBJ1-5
ASTQGAQPQH
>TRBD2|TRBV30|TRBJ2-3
AWSGLAGKADTQY
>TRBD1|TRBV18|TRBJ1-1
ASSPDRAHTEAF
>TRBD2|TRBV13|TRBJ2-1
ASSLARTTSGSRNEQF
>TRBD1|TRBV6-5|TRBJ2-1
ASSNGQGNEQF
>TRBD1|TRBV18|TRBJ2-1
ASSPPGQGYNEQF
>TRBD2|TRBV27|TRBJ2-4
ASSLSAGGLGIQY